Below are 29 T cell receptor beta chains sequenced from a single sample in a study of blood T cell repertoires in COVID-19. The repertoire was sequenced with immunoSEQ multiplex PCR; TCRdb's copy has only in-frame clones and lacks some. The sample lists approximately 250,000 clones, 70% to 90% seen once, with more than 0.95% in the top ten. The sample was PBMCs or T cells enriched from blood (not recorded which). These receptor sequences come from a woman between 40 and 55 years old with acute COVID-19.

This clone was found once. The genes are TRBV3-1 (or the pseudogene TRBV3-2) and TRBJ1-3; D is perhaps TRBD1 (6 bases). With 4 bases removed from V and 3 bases from J, the gap between germline ends came to 13 bases. Germline values: CDR1 LGHDT, CDR2 YNNKEL (reference sequence). The CDR3 is made up of 15 amino acids. The CDR3 loop is CASSRKGVVGNTIYF. The CDR3 nucleotides read TGTGCCAGCAGCCGGAAGGGGGTGGTTGGAAACACCATATATTTT.

The V gene is TRBV5-1, the J gene TRBJ2-3; 11 bases line up with TRBD2. Trimming took 0 bases from V and 2 from J; bases not matched to a gene: 14. This CDR3 has 20 amino acids. Germline CDR1 SGHRS, CDR2 YFSETQ. In DNA form, the CDR3 reads TGCGCCAGCAGCTTGGAGTCCACTAGCGGGAGCCCCAAGGACACAGATACGCAGTATTTT. This codes for CASSLESTSGSPKDTDTQYF.

The chain carries TRBV18 and TRBJ2-7, with D possibly being TRBD2 (5 bases). The germline V gene encodes CDR1 KGHSH and CDR2 LQKENI. Trimming shortened V by 5 bases and J by 0 bases, and 14 bases separated the two germline ends. CDR3 length: 15 amino acids. The CDR3 here is CASSATERDSYEQYF. The CDR3 DNA reads as TGTGCCAGCTCAGCAACGGAGAGGGACTCCTACGAGCAGTACTTC.

The chain couples TRBV18 to TRBJ2-5; D unclear. CDR3 length: 14 amino acids. Germline V gives CDR1 KGHSH, CDR2 LQKENI. V dropped 2 bases and J dropped 1 base, with 8 bases sitting between them. DNA of the CDR3: TGTGCCAGCTCACCAGCGGCTACCCAAGAGACCCAGTACTTC. It encodes CASSPAATQETQYF.

The J gene is TRBJ1-6, the V gene TRBV5-1; TRBD1 agrees at 10 bases. This CDR3 contains 15 residues. With 1 base clipped from V and 8 bases from J, the junction kept 3 bases outside the gene matches. In germline, CDR1 is SGHRS, CDR2 YFSETQ. CDR3 DNA: TGCGCCAGCAGCTTGCGACAGGGGGCGGATTCACCCCTCCACTTT. Its translation: CASSLRQGADSPLHF.

Notes on this clone: The sample holds other DNA sequences that translate to the same CDR3. CDR3 sequence reads: CASSETSGSSYEQYF. The CDR3 bases are TGTGCCAGCAGTGAGACTAGCGGAAGCTCCTACGAGCAGTACTTC. V gene TRBV2 combines with J gene TRBJ2-7; TRBD2 agrees at 9 bases. The V and J ends lost 3 bases and 0 bases, in that order; junction bases with no gene match: 3. Germline V gives CDR1 SNHLY, CDR2 FYNNEI. The CDR3 has 15 amino acids.

On this clone: At one boundary the junction diverges from the germline segment, which might be a read error. The chain combines TRBV27 with TRBJ1-5, with unresolved D. The CDR3 totals 16 residues. CDR1 is MNHEY, CDR2 SMNVEV, per germline (reference sequence). CDR3 protein: CANSSSFEGVNQPQHF. The CDR3 nucleotides are TGTGCCAACAGTTCCAGTTTCGAGGGTGTCAATCAGCCCCAGCATTTT.

J is TRBJ2-5 and V is TRBV10-1, with 9 nucleotides matching TRBD1. Per germline, CDR1 WNHNN and CDR2 SYGVQD (reference sequence). Trimming removed 5 bases from V and 1 base from J; junction bases left unmatched: 14. The CDR3 runs to 18 residues. CDR3 protein: CASSLDIPGQGGQETQYF. The CDR3, as DNA: TGCGCCAGCAGTCTCGATATTCCGGGACAGGGAGGCCAAGAGACCCAGTACTTC.

The chain couples TRBV27 to TRBJ2-3, with D maybe TRBD1 (5 bases). The CDR3 contains 16 residues. Trimming shortened V by 2 bases and J by 5 bases, and 17 bases separated the two germline ends. CDR1 is MNHEY, CDR2 SMNVEV, per germline (reference sequence). The CDR3: CASSLTAGSIVDTQYF. CDR3 coding DNA: TGTGCCAGCAGTTTAACGGCAGGGTCGATCGTAGATACGCAGTATTTT.

To note about this clone: The germline gene is not matched at one end of the junction; a read error may be the cause. The gene calls are TRBV7-7 and TRBJ2-2; TRBD2 matches 10 bases. This CDR3 is built from 15 residues. Germline V gene lookup returns CDR1 SSHAT and CDR2 FNYEAQ (reference sequence). The CDR3 region has the DNA TGTGCTAGCAGCTTAGCGGGAGGACGCACCGGGGAGCTGTTTTTT. It encodes CASSLAGGRTGELFF. The full variable domain, with the rest looked up from reference TRBV7-7 and TRBJ2-2, is GAGVSQSPRYKVTKRGQDVTLRCDPISSHATLYWYQQALGQGPEFLTYFNYEAQPDKSGLPSDRFSAERPEGSISTLTIQRTEQRDSAMYRCASSLAGGRTGELFFGEGSRLTVL.

CDR3 amino acids: CASTRGQTNTGELFF. The CDR3 bases are TGTGCCAGCACCAGGGGCCAGACGAACACCGGGGAGCTGTTTTTT. This chain connects TRBV7-2 to TRBJ2-2; weak D call: TRBD1 (6 bases). V was cut by 7 bases and J by 0 bases, with 12 bases left in between. This CDR3 comprises 15 residues. Per germline, CDR1 SGHTA and CDR2 FQGNSA.

This clone was observed a few times. The chain uses TRBV3-1 (or the pseudogene TRBV3-2) and TRBJ2-5; TRBD2 matches 13 bases. Germline CDR1 LGHDT, CDR2 YNNKEL (reference sequence). This CDR3 has 16 amino acids. J was trimmed by 5 bases and V by 5 bases; bases with no gene match: 8. DNA for the CDR3: TGTGCCAGCAGCGGACTAGCGGGAGATTATACGGAGACCCAGTACTTC. Encoded protein: CASSGLAGDYTETQYF.

This chain uses TRBV19 with TRBJ1-3; weak D call: TRBD1 (6 bases). CDR1 and CDR2 from the germline V gene are LNHDA and SQIVND (reference sequence). Trimming removed 6 bases from V and 8 bases from J, with 20 bases in between. The CDR3 sequence is 15 residues long. The CDR3 DNA reads as TGTGCCAGTAGCGAATGGGGGCGCAGGCCAGACACCATATATTTT. Translated, it gives CASSEWGRRPDTIYF.

The V call is TRBV5-1, the J call TRBJ1-2, with D uncertain. CDR3 length: 13 amino acids. Germline lookup yields CDR1 SGHRS and CDR2 YFSETQ. V lost 2 bases, J lost 4 bases, and 9 bases lay in between. CDR3 residues: CASSLSGSYGYTF. The CDR3 bases are TGCGCCAGCAGCTTATCGGGAAGCTATGGCTACACCTTC.

The chain couples TRBV12-3 or TRBV12-4 to TRBJ2-1, with D unclear. This CDR3 is 13 amino acids long. Deletions cut 2 bases from V and 6 bases from J, with 8 bases between. The CDR3 coding sequence is TGTGCCAGCAGTTTAAGGAGAAGCAATGAGCAGTTCTTC. Translation gives CASSLRRSNEQFF.

This chain links TRBV11-3 with TRBJ1-1; perhaps TRBD1 as D (6 bases). CDR3 size: 12 residues. Germline V gene sequence: CDR1 SGHNT, CDR2 YENEEA. V dropped 5 bases and J dropped 8 bases, with 12 bases sitting between them. CDR3 loop: CASSPWTAEAFF. The CDR3 DNA follows: TGTGCCAGCAGCCCTTGGACAGCAGAAGCTTTCTTT.

The V call is TRBV18, the J call TRBJ1-1, with 10 bases fitting TRBD1. Looked up from germline, CDR1 is KGHSH and CDR2 is LQKENI. The CDR3 has 14 residues. The junction had 4 bases not matched to a gene; V was cut back by 6 bases and J by 3 bases. CDR3 loop: CASSRQGADTEAFF. The DNA of the CDR3 is TGTGCCAGCTCTAGACAGGGGGCCGACACTGAAGCTTTCTTT.

The chain joins TRBV19 to TRBJ2-3; 9 bases fit TRBD2. The J segment lost 4 bases and the V segment lost 5 bases, leaving 4 bases of the junction unmatched. The CDR3 contains 14 residues. Germline CDR1 is LNHDA and CDR2 is SQIVND (reference sequence). The CDR3 sequence is CASSAGGGADTQYF. The DNA for the CDR3 is TGTGCCAGTAGTGCGGGAGGGGGGGCAGATACGCAGTATTTT. The full variable domain, rest sourced from reference TRBV19 and TRBJ2-3, is DGGITQSPKYLFRKEGQNVTLSCEQNLNHDAMYWYRQDPGQGLRLIYYSQIVNDFQKGDIAEGYSVSREKKESFPLTVTSAQKNPTAFYLCASSAGGGADTQYFGPGTRLTVL.

Concerning this clone itself: Other nucleotide sequences from this sample produce the same CDR3. This chain connects TRBV6-5 to TRBJ1-2, with TRBD1 matching over 7 bases. The trim removed 6 bases at V and 0 bases at J, leaving 4 bases unmatched. The CDR3 runs 14 residues. Germline-derived CDR1 and CDR2 are MNHEY and SVGAGI. This chain's CDR3 is CASRPGTANYGYTF. The CDR3 DNA sequence: TGTGCCAGCAGACCCGGGACAGCTAACTATGGCTACACCTTC.

This chain links TRBV5-5 with TRBJ2-4; TRBD2 might be the D (6 bases). V lost 0 bases to trimming and J lost 8 bases, with 15 bases between them. This CDR3 region has 15 residues. The V gene's germline CDR1 is SGHKS and CDR2 YYEKEE (reference sequence). The CDR3 reads CASSLGGYREDIQYF. DNA for the CDR3: TGTGCCAGCAGCTTGGGAGGTTATAGGGAGGACATTCAGTACTTC.

V usage is TRBV7-2 and J usage is TRBJ2-3; 11 nucleotides line up with TRBD2. The junction had 6 bases not matched to a gene; V was cut back by 1 base and J by 6 bases. Germline CDR1 and CDR2: SGHTA and FQGNSA. The CDR3 has 16 residues. The CDR3 loop is CASSLGSLAGEDTQYF. CDR3 nucleotides: TGTGCCAGCAGCTTAGGGTCACTAGCGGGAGAGGATACGCAGTATTTT.

This sequence joins TRBV19 and TRBJ2-7, with D possibly TRBD2 on 6 matching bases. V was cut by 5 bases and J by 7 bases, with 15 bases left in between. The CDR3 totals 13 residues. Germline loops: CDR1 LNHDA, CDR2 SQIVND (reference sequence). CDR3 sequence (DNA): TGTGCCAGTAGTCCCACCTCGGGGAGGGAGCAGTACTTC. It is translated as CASSPTSGREQYF.

The CDR3: CASSFRPPGYYNEQFF. CDR3 in DNA: TGTGCCAGCAGCTTTCGGCCCCCGGGTTACTACAATGAGCAGTTCTTC. The chain employs TRBV7-8 and TRBJ2-1; D is undetermined. The V and J ends lost 3 bases and 3 bases respectively, with 15 bases between them. This CDR3 spans 16 amino acids. CDR1 and CDR2 from the germline V gene are SGHVS and FQNEAQ.

The gene calls are TRBV10-2 and TRBJ2-1, with 10 positions matching TRBD2. The CDR3 length is 14 residues. The V gene end was trimmed by 6 bases and the J gene end by 9 bases; junction bases not matched to a gene: 8. Germline CDR1 and CDR2: WSHSY and SAAADI. CDR3 sequence: CASSLVAGGSEQFF. CDR3 bases: TGCGCCAGCAGCCTGGTAGCGGGAGGAAGTGAGCAGTTCTTC.

The chain couples TRBV9 to TRBJ2-3; 15 nucleotides match TRBD2. CDR1 and CDR2 from the germline V gene are SGDLS and YYNGEE. With 3 bases clipped from V and 11 bases from J, the junction kept 7 bases outside the gene matches. The CDR3 spans 15 residues. CDR3 bases: TGTGCCAGCAGCGCTTCGGGACTAGCGGGAGGAAAGCAGTATTTT. Encoded protein: CASSASGLAGGKQYF.

The chain has TRBV13 and TRBJ1-2, with TRBD1 identical over 10 bases. Germline trimming cut 1 base from V and 10 bases from J; bases unmatched to any gene: 6. This CDR3 spans 14 amino acids. Germline lookup yields CDR1 PRHDT and CDR2 FYEKMQ (reference sequence). CDR3: CASSLVAGQGTYTF. CDR3 nucleotides: TGTGCCAGCAGCTTAGTAGCGGGACAGGGGACCTACACCTTC.

The chain links TRBV6-5 to TRBJ1-3; 7 bases fit TRBD1. The germline CDR1 and CDR2 sequences are MNHEY and SVGAGI. Trimming removed 5 bases from V and 13 bases from J; junction bases left unmatched: 11. The CDR3 totals 13 residues. The CDR3 spells CASSPGTDFSIYF. Written as DNA, the CDR3 is TGTGCCAGCAGTCCCGGGACAGACTTCTCTATATATTTT.

V gene TRBV3-1 (or the pseudogene TRBV3-2) combines with J gene TRBJ2-1; 8 bases fit TRBD2. This CDR3 is built from 17 residues. Germline assignment: CDR1 LGHDT and CDR2 YNNKEL (reference sequence). V lost 2 bases and J lost 4; bases outside the gene matches: 10. CDR3 nucleotide sequence: TGTGCCAGCAGCCAATTTCGGACTAGCCAAGTTTACAATGAGCAGTTCTTC. It specifies CASSQFRTSQVYNEQFF.

The chain joins TRBV19 to TRBJ1-3, with D hard to call. The V gene's germline CDR1 is LNHDA and CDR2 SQIVND (reference sequence). V was shortened by 1 base and J by 4 bases, with 8 bases between the two germline ends. The CDR3 contains 14 residues. CDR3 protein: CASSIAVNGNTIYF. CDR3 nucleotide sequence: TGTGCCAGTAGTATAGCGGTTAACGGAAACACCATATATTTT.